This T cell receptor beta chain was profiled in a study of T cell repertoires in cytomegalovirus infection. About the research overall: Use of recently identified HLA-C-restricted and well-studied HLA-B-restricted CMV epitopes was part of the study.

In regard to this clonotype: Its antigen is unidentified.

Study-level results: Ex vivo, HLA-C-restricted CMV-specific TCR beta clonotypes prevailed over the rest of the response. Individuals carrying CMV plus the relevant HLA were identified by cumulative frequency of public TCR beta families.

Germline values: CDR1 SGHDT, CDR2 YYEEEE. J gave up 2 bases and V 1 base, and 5 bases lay outside the gene matches. CDR3 size: 15 residues. TCRdb used MiXCR to reprocess the reads, holding one entry per CDR3 protein. The table has about 78,000 distinct CDR3 sequences, about 40% seen once; the top ten hold over 90%. The sequencing here drew on CD8+ T cells from cultured PBMCs, taken from culture after CMV antigen stimulation. J is TRBJ1-1 and V is TRBV5-6; 7 nucleotides match TRBD1. The sequence derives from a human donor in good health (CMV status not recorded). Some clones in this sample may be carry-over from other donors' samples. Here the CDR3 reads CASSLLGTANTEAFF. The CDR3 region has the DNA TGTGCCAGCAGCTTGTTAGGGACAGCTAACACTGAAGCTTTCTTT. Variable domain in full (rest from reference TRBV5-6 and TRBJ1-1): DAGVTQSPTHLIKTRGQQVTLRCSPKSGHDTVSWYQQALGQGPQFIFQYYEEEERQRGNFPDRFSGHQFPNYSSELNVNALLLGDSALYLCASSLLGTANTEAFFGQGTRLTVV.